Given below is one TCR beta chain in context. This table comes from immunoSEQ multiplex PCR, and its TCRdb copy is limited to in-frame clones, with some not included. Among tens of thousands of clones listed, approximately 90% were seen once. Per germline, CDR1 MDHEN and CDR2 SYDVKM. V was clipped by 2 bases and J by 8 bases; unmatched bases: 11. This CDR3 region has 15 residues. The sample comes from a study of brain T cells in children with intractable seizures. This chain connects TRBV28 to TRBJ1-1; 7 positions agree with TRBD1. The receptor's source is a girl aged 2-15 years with Rasmussen encephalitis and intractable seizures. The sample here was peripheral blood, taken at surgery. CDR3 in amino acids: CASSLSGGRGREAFF. The CDR3 DNA sequence: TGTGCCAGCAGTTTAAGTGGGGGGAGGGGGCGAGAAGCTTTCTTT. The full variable domain, rest sourced from reference TRBV28 and TRBJ1-1, is DVKVTQSSRYLVKRTGEKVFLECVQDMDHENMFWYRQDPGLGLRLIYFSYDVKMKEKGDIPEGYSVSREKKERFSLILESASTNQTSMYLCASSLSGGRGREAFFGQGTRLTVV.